The rows below give T cell receptor beta chains drawn from one sample of a study of vaccination effects on CD4 cells after COVID-19. These TCRs are of unknown antigen specificity. Generated by immunoSEQ multiplex PCR, the TCRdb table keeps only in-frame clones and is missing some. This sample has 30,000 to 35,000 clones; around 73% occur once, and the top ten carry more than 25%. This material consisted of CD4+ T cells from PBMCs cultured with HCoV-OC43 spike peptides, taken before COVID-19 vaccination. The receptors come from a human donor who received a COVID-19 vaccine. The CDR3 runs from the conserved cysteine through the conserved F or W. The D gene is left open where the match is weak. Size is omitted from some rows. Given values are once, few, many or a class for expanded clones.

CDR3nt: TGTGCCAGCAGCGCCGGGGTTAGCGGCGGCACAGATACGCAGTATTTT; CDR3aa: CASSAGVSGGTDTQYF; abundance: .; v_gene: TRBV2; d_gene: .; j_gene: TRBJ2-3
CDR3nt: TGTGCCAGCTCACCCCAGGCGGCGAACACTGAAGCTTTCTTT; CDR3aa: CASSPQAANTEAFF; abundance: .; v_gene: TRBV18; d_gene: .; j_gene: TRBJ1-1
CDR3nt: TGTGCCAGCAGCTCTCTAGCGGGGGGGGACATGGCGGAGCAGTTCTTC; CDR3aa: CASSSLAGGDMAEQFF; abundance: .; v_gene: TRBV12-1; d_gene: .; j_gene: TRBJ2-1
CDR3nt: TGTGCCAGCAGCTCGGCGGGGGCAGATACTTTCTTT; CDR3aa: CASSSAGADTFF; abundance: .; v_gene: TRBV5-6; d_gene: .; j_gene: TRBJ1-1
CDR3nt: TGCAGTGCTAACAGGGGCTACGAGCAGTACTTC; CDR3aa: CSANRGYEQYF; abundance: few; v_gene: TRBV20-1; d_gene: TRBD1; j_gene: TRBJ2-7
CDR3nt: TGTGCCAGCAGCTCGGGTACGAGGGGAACCTACAATGAGCAGTTCTTC; CDR3aa: CASSSGTRGTYNEQFF; abundance: .; v_gene: TRBV5-4; d_gene: .; j_gene: TRBJ2-1
CDR3nt: TGTGCCAGCAGTGAACTTCTTGGCTACACCTTC; CDR3aa: CASSELLGYTF; abundance: .; v_gene: TRBV6-1; d_gene: .; j_gene: TRBJ1-2
CDR3nt: TGTGCCAGCAGCTTAGAGGCCAGGGTGCCCGGGGAGCTGTTTTTT; CDR3aa: CASSLEARVPGELFF; abundance: .; v_gene: TRBV11-3; d_gene: .; j_gene: TRBJ2-2
CDR3nt: TGCAGTGCCAGTCAAGGGACAGTCTCCTACGAGCAGTACTTC; CDR3aa: CSASQGTVSYEQYF; abundance: few; v_gene: TRBV20-1; d_gene: TRBD1; j_gene: TRBJ2-7
CDR3nt: TGTGCCAGCAGTCGGGGGACAGGGTCCTACAATGAGCAGTTCTTC; CDR3aa: CASSRGTGSYNEQFF; abundance: .; v_gene: TRBV6-4; d_gene: TRBD1; j_gene: TRBJ2-1
CDR3nt: TGCGCCAGCAGCTCAGCGGACAGGGAGGGAGATACGCAGTATTTT; CDR3aa: CASSSADREGDTQYF; abundance: once; v_gene: TRBV5-1; d_gene: .; j_gene: TRBJ2-3
CDR3nt: TGTGCCAGCAGTGGCGGGGTCAGCTCCTACAATGAGCAGTTCTTC; CDR3aa: CASSGGVSSYNEQFF; abundance: .; v_gene: TRBV25-1; d_gene: .; j_gene: TRBJ2-1
CDR3nt: TGTGCCAGCAGCCAAGAAAAGCGGGGGCACACCGGGGAGCTGTTTTTT; CDR3aa: CASSQEKRGHTGELFF; abundance: .; v_gene: TRBV3-1/TRBV3-2; d_gene: TRBD2; j_gene: TRBJ2-2
CDR3nt: TGTGCCAGTAGAGGGGCAGCGGGAGGTTCCTACGAGCAGTACTTC; CDR3aa: CASRGAAGGSYEQYF; abundance: .; v_gene: TRBV19; d_gene: TRBD2; j_gene: TRBJ2-7
CDR3nt: TGTGCCAGCAGCTTGGCCAAGGGGACAGGCAATCAGCCCCAGCATTTT; CDR3aa: CASSLAKGTGNQPQHF; abundance: once; v_gene: TRBV5-6; d_gene: TRBD1; j_gene: TRBJ1-5
CDR3nt: TGTGCCAGCAGTGAAGAATCGACAGTTTACAATGAGCAGTTCTTC; CDR3aa: CASSEESTVYNEQFF; abundance: once; v_gene: TRBV6-1; d_gene: .; j_gene: TRBJ2-1
CDR3nt: TGCGCCAGCAGCGGGGCCATGAACACTGAAGCTTTCTTT; CDR3aa: CASSGAMNTEAFF; abundance: once; v_gene: TRBV5-1; d_gene: .; j_gene: TRBJ1-1
CDR3nt: TGTGCCAGCAGCCGGGAGGTGGACCAGTATTTT; CDR3aa: CASSREVDQYF; abundance: .; v_gene: TRBV5-6; d_gene: TRBD2; j_gene: TRBJ2-3
CDR3nt: TGTGCCAGCAGCCAAGACCCTGGACAGGGGTGGAACACTGAAGCTTTCTTT; CDR3aa: CASSQDPGQGWNTEAFF; abundance: few; v_gene: TRBV3-1/TRBV3-2; d_gene: TRBD1; j_gene: TRBJ1-1
CDR3nt: TGTGCCACCAGCAGGTCGTCCTATAATTCACCCCTCCACTTT; CDR3aa: CATSRSSYNSPLHF; abundance: .; v_gene: TRBV15; d_gene: .; j_gene: TRBJ1-6
CDR3nt: TGTGCCACCAGCACACGGACTATCTCTGAGCAGTACTTC; CDR3aa: CATSTRTISEQYF; abundance: .; v_gene: TRBV15; d_gene: .; j_gene: TRBJ2-7
CDR3nt: TGTGCCAGCAGCCGGACAGGGGATCAAGGCGAGCAGTACTTC; CDR3aa: CASSRTGDQGEQYF; abundance: .; v_gene: TRBV3-1/TRBV3-2; d_gene: TRBD1; j_gene: TRBJ2-7
CDR3nt: TGTGCCAGCAAGGCTAATCTGGGGGCCAGCACAGATACGCAGTATTTT; CDR3aa: CASKANLGASTDTQYF; abundance: .; v_gene: TRBV7-6; d_gene: .; j_gene: TRBJ2-3
CDR3nt: TGTGCCAGCAGCTGGGAAGGGGTGGGTGGTGAGCAGTTCTTC; CDR3aa: CASSWEGVGGEQFF; abundance: few; v_gene: TRBV7-9; d_gene: .; j_gene: TRBJ2-1
CDR3nt: TGCAGTGCTAGTACTGTCAGGGGTAATCCGGCATCGCCAGATACGCAGTATTTT; CDR3aa: CSASTVRGNPASPDTQYF; abundance: .; v_gene: TRBV20-1; d_gene: .; j_gene: TRBJ2-3
CDR3nt: TGTGCCAGCAGCCCCCCATACGGTCAGCGGAACACTGAAGCTTTCTTT; CDR3aa: CASSPPYGQRNTEAFF; abundance: .; v_gene: TRBV3-1/TRBV3-2; d_gene: .; j_gene: TRBJ1-1
CDR3nt: TGTGCCAGCAGCCGGGACAGACAAAACTATGGCTACACCTTC; CDR3aa: CASSRDRQNYGYTF; abundance: .; v_gene: TRBV4-2; d_gene: TRBD1; j_gene: TRBJ1-2
CDR3nt: TGTGCCTGGAGTGTAAATTCACCCCTCCACTTT; CDR3aa: CAWSVNSPLHF; abundance: .; v_gene: TRBV30; d_gene: .; j_gene: TRBJ1-6
CDR3nt: TGTGCCAGCAGCCAAGATTGGGACAGGGTAACAGATACGCAGTATTTT; CDR3aa: CASSQDWDRVTDTQYF; abundance: .; v_gene: TRBV3-1/TRBV3-2; d_gene: TRBD1; j_gene: TRBJ2-3
CDR3nt: TGCGCCAGCAGCCCAGGGGGCGTCACCTATGGCTACACCTTC; CDR3aa: CASSPGGVTYGYTF; abundance: .; v_gene: TRBV10-2; d_gene: TRBD1; j_gene: TRBJ1-2
CDR3nt: TGTGCCAGCCGTCCCGGGACACGAAACACTGAAGCTTTCTTT; CDR3aa: CASRPGTRNTEAFF; abundance: .; v_gene: TRBV2; d_gene: .; j_gene: TRBJ1-1
CDR3nt: TGTGCCACCCACCCCGGAGTAGGTTTATATGGCTACACCTTC; CDR3aa: CATHPGVGLYGYTF; abundance: .; v_gene: TRBV10-3; d_gene: .; j_gene: TRBJ1-2
CDR3nt: TGTGCCAGTAGTATAGAGGGCAGCTACAATGAGCAGTTCTTC; CDR3aa: CASSIEGSYNEQFF; abundance: .; v_gene: TRBV19; d_gene: .; j_gene: TRBJ2-1
CDR3nt: TGTGCCAGCAGCTTCGGGACTAGCGGGAGAAGGAATGAGCAGTTCTTC; CDR3aa: CASSFGTSGRRNEQFF; abundance: .; v_gene: TRBV5-8; d_gene: TRBD2; j_gene: TRBJ2-1
CDR3nt: TGTGCCAGCAGCCTTAACCAGGGGGCCAGTCGCTATGGCTACACCTTC; CDR3aa: CASSLNQGASRYGYTF; abundance: .; v_gene: TRBV4-2; d_gene: TRBD1; j_gene: TRBJ1-2
CDR3nt: TGCGCCAGCAGCTTGAATGCAGGGGCGGGGAATGAGCAGTTCTTC; CDR3aa: CASSLNAGAGNEQFF; abundance: .; v_gene: TRBV5-1; d_gene: .; j_gene: TRBJ2-1
CDR3nt: TGTGCCAGCAGTGAAGCCGGGTCACCCCTCCACTTT; CDR3aa: CASSEAGSPLHF; abundance: .; v_gene: TRBV6-1; d_gene: .; j_gene: TRBJ1-6
CDR3nt: TGTGCCAGCTCACTTCAGGGAGGGGGAAATGAAAAACTGTTTTTT; CDR3aa: CASSLQGGGNEKLFF; abundance: .; v_gene: TRBV18; d_gene: .; j_gene: TRBJ1-4
CDR3nt: TGTGCCAGCAGCCCAGGGGGGGGCCCCTACAATGAGCAGTTCTTC; CDR3aa: CASSPGGGPYNEQFF; abundance: .; v_gene: TRBV9; d_gene: .; j_gene: TRBJ2-1
CDR3nt: TGTGCCAGCAGCGCGCTTAGCGGGAGCTCCTACAATGAGCAGTTCTTC; CDR3aa: CASSALSGSSYNEQFF; abundance: .; v_gene: TRBV9; d_gene: TRBD2; j_gene: TRBJ2-1
CDR3nt: TGTGCCAGCAGCCCCGGACAGGGGCCAACTAATGAAAAACTGTTTTTT; CDR3aa: CASSPGQGPTNEKLFF; abundance: .; v_gene: TRBV7-8; d_gene: TRBD1; j_gene: TRBJ1-4
CDR3nt: TGTGCCAGCAGCCGCCTAGGTGGTAGGAACACTGAAGCTTTCTTT; CDR3aa: CASSRLGGRNTEAFF; abundance: few; v_gene: TRBV4-2; d_gene: .; j_gene: TRBJ1-1
CDR3nt: TGCGCCAGCAGCCAAGCACAGAGCTATGGCTACACCTTC; CDR3aa: CASSQAQSYGYTF; abundance: .; v_gene: TRBV4-1; d_gene: .; j_gene: TRBJ1-2
CDR3nt: TGCGCCAGCAGCCCAGGGTTCACCGGGGAGCTGTTTTTT; CDR3aa: CASSPGFTGELFF; abundance: .; v_gene: TRBV5-1; d_gene: .; j_gene: TRBJ2-2
CDR3nt: TGTGCCAGCAGCCAGAGCGGGGTTAACTACAATGAGCAGTTCTTC; CDR3aa: CASSQSGVNYNEQFF; abundance: few; v_gene: TRBV7-3; d_gene: TRBD2; j_gene: TRBJ2-1
CDR3nt: TGTGCCAGCAGGGTGACGGACGGGAGTTACCAGCCCCAGCATTTT; CDR3aa: CASRVTDGSYQPQHF; abundance: .; v_gene: TRBV28; d_gene: .; j_gene: TRBJ1-5
CDR3nt: TGCGCCAGCAGCCCTCAACTAGGCAATGAGCAGTTCTTC; CDR3aa: CASSPQLGNEQFF; abundance: .; v_gene: TRBV5-1; d_gene: .; j_gene: TRBJ2-1
CDR3nt: TGCGCCAGCAGCTTGTTTTCCGCGAACAATGAGCAGTTCTTC; CDR3aa: CASSLFSANNEQFF; abundance: once; v_gene: TRBV5-1; d_gene: .; j_gene: TRBJ2-1
CDR3nt: TGTGCCAGCAGTGAAGGTTTAAAAAAACTGTTTTTT; CDR3aa: CASSEGLKKLFF; abundance: once; v_gene: TRBV6-1; d_gene: .; j_gene: TRBJ1-4
CDR3nt: TGTGCCAGCAGCTCCACGGCGGGACAAAAGGCCTACAATGAGCAGTTCTTC; CDR3aa: CASSSTAGQKAYNEQFF; abundance: .; v_gene: TRBV7-2; d_gene: .; j_gene: TRBJ2-1
CDR3nt: TGTGCCAGCAGCCCGCGACAGGGATACCATTGGAATGAGCAGTTCTTC; CDR3aa: CASSPRQGYHWNEQFF; abundance: .; v_gene: TRBV6-4; d_gene: TRBD1; j_gene: TRBJ2-1
CDR3nt: TGTGCCAGCAGCTCGGGTAGGGCAGGGGTCTACGAGCAGTACTTC; CDR3aa: CASSSGRAGVYEQYF; abundance: .; v_gene: TRBV7-8; d_gene: .; j_gene: TRBJ2-7
CDR3nt: TGTGCCAGCAGTGACACAGCGGGGGGTAGCACAGATACGCAGTATTTT; CDR3aa: CASSDTAGGSTDTQYF; abundance: once; v_gene: TRBV6-4; d_gene: TRBD2; j_gene: TRBJ2-3
CDR3nt: TGCGCCAGCAGCCCCCCCCGGGAAAGGCGGGAGCTGTTTTTT; CDR3aa: CASSPPRERRELFF; abundance: .; v_gene: TRBV5-1; d_gene: .; j_gene: TRBJ2-2
CDR3nt: TGCGCCAGCAGCCCGACAGAAAGCACAGATACGCAGTATTTT; CDR3aa: CASSPTESTDTQYF; abundance: once; v_gene: TRBV5-1; d_gene: .; j_gene: TRBJ2-3
CDR3nt: TGTGCCAGCAGTGACTCAGGGAAAACCGGGGAGCTGTTTTTT; CDR3aa: CASSDSGKTGELFF; abundance: .; v_gene: TRBV6-4; d_gene: .; j_gene: TRBJ2-2
CDR3nt: TGTGCCAGCAGCCAAGATGGGCAGGGGCGCTACTACGAGCAGTACTTC; CDR3aa: CASSQDGQGRYYEQYF; abundance: few; v_gene: TRBV4-2; d_gene: .; j_gene: TRBJ2-7
CDR3nt: TGTGCCAGTATTAGGACTAGCGGGAGAACCGGGGAGCTGTTTTTT; CDR3aa: CASIRTSGRTGELFF; abundance: .; v_gene: TRBV19; d_gene: TRBD2; j_gene: TRBJ2-2
CDR3nt: TGTGCCAGCAGCCCGGGACAGGGAAGCACTGAAGCTTTCTTT; CDR3aa: CASSPGQGSTEAFF; abundance: .; v_gene: TRBV7-2; d_gene: TRBD1; j_gene: TRBJ1-1
CDR3nt: TGTGCCAGCAGCTTTGTTCCAGACACTGAAGCTTTCTTT; CDR3aa: CASSFVPDTEAFF; abundance: .; v_gene: TRBV5-4; d_gene: .; j_gene: TRBJ1-1